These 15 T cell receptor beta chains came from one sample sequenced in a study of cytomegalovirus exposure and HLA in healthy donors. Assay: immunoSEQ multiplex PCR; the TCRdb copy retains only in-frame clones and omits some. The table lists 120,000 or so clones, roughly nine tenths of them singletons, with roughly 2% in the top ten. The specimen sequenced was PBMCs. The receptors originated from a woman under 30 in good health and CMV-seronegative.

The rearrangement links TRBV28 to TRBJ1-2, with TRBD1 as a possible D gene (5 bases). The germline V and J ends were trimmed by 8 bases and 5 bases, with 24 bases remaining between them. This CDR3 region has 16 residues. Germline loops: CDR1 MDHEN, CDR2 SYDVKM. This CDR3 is CASLPSWGGSIYGYTF. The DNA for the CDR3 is TGTGCCAGCCTCCCATCCTGGGGCGGATCAATATATGGCTACACCTTC.

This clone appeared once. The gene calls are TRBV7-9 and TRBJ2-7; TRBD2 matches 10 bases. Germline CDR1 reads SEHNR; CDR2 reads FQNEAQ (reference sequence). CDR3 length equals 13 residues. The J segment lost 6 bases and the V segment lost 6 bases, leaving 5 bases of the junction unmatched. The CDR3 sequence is CASRLPSGGEQYF. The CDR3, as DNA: TGTGCCAGCAGACTACCTAGCGGGGGCGAGCAGTACTTC. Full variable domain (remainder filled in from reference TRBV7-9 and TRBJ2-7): DTGVSQNPRHKITKRGQNVTFRCDPISEHNRLYWYRQTLGQGPEFLTYFQNEAQLEKSRLLSDRFSAERPKGSFSTLEIQRTEQGDSAMYLCASRLPSGGEQYFGPGTRLTVT.

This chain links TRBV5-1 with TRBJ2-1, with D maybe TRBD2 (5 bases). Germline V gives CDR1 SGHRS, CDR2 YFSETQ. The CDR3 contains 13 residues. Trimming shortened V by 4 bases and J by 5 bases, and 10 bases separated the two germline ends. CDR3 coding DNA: TGCGCCAGCAGCCGGGATGGGAACAATGAGCAGTTCTTC. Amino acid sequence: CASSRDGNNEQFF.

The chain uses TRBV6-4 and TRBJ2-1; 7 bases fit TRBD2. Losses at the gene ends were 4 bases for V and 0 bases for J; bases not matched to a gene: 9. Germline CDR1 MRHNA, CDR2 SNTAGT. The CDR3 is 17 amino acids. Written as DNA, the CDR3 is TGTGCCAGCAGTGCTGGAGCGGGAACCATCTCCTACAATGAGCAGTTCTTC. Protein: CASSAGAGTISYNEQFF.

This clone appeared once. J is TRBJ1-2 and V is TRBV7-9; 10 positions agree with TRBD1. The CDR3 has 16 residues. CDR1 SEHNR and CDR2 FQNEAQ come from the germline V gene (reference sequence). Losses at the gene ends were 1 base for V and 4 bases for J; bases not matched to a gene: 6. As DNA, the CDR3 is TGTGCCAGCAGCTTAGTGGGGGGACAGGGGTTCTATGGCTACACCTTC. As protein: CASSLVGGQGFYGYTF.

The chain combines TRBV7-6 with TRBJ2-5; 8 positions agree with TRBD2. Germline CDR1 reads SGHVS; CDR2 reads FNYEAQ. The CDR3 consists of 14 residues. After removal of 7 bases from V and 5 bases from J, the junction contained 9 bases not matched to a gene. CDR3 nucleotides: TGTGCCAGCAAACTCCCAGCGGGAGTGGAGACCCAGTACTTC. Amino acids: CASKLPAGVETQYF.

The CDR3 DNA follows: TGTGCCAGCAGCTTGGGCGGGACAGGGAATACCGGGGAGCTGTTTTTT. Protein product: CASSLGGTGNTGELFF. The chain recombines TRBV11-3 with TRBJ2-2; 9 bases map to TRBD1. The V gene end was trimmed by 3 bases and the J gene end by 5 bases; junction bases not matched to a gene: 7. The CDR3 runs 16 residues. CDR1 and CDR2 from the germline V gene are SGHNT and YENEEA.

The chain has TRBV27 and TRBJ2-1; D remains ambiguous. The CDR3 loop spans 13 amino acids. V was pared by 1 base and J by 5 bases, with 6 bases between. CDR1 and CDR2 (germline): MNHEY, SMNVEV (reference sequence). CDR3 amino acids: CASSLYYDNEQFF. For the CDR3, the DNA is TGTGCCAGCAGTTTATACTATGACAATGAGCAGTTCTTC.

The CDR3 reads CASSRSPQRGITDTQYF. CDR3 DNA: TGTGCCAGCAGTAGGTCCCCACAGCGGGGAATCACAGATACGCAGTATTTT. This chain joins TRBV5-5 and TRBJ2-3; 7 bases agree with TRBD2. The J segment lost 2 bases and the V segment lost 5 bases, leaving 14 bases of the junction unmatched. The CDR3 extends over 17 amino acids. The germline CDR1 and CDR2 sequences are SGHKS and YYEKEE (reference sequence).

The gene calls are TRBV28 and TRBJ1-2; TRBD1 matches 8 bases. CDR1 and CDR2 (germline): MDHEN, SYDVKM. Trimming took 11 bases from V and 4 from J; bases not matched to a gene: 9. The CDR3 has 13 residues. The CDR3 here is CAGGTGRFYGYTF. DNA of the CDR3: TGTGCCGGGGGGACAGGCCGTTTCTATGGCTACACCTTC.

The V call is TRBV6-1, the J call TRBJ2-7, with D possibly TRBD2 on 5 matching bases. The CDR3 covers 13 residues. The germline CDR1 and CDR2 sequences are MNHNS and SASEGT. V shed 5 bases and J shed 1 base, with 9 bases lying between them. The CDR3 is CASSSEESYEQYF. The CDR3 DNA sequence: TGTGCCAGCAGTTCGGAGGAGTCCTACGAGCAGTACTTC.

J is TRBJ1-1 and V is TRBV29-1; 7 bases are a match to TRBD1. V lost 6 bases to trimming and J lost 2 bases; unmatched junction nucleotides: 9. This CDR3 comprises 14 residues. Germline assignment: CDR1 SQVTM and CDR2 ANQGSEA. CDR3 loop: CSVGRTGVNTEAFF. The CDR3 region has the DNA TGCAGCGTCGGACGGACAGGCGTTAACACTGAAGCTTTCTTT.

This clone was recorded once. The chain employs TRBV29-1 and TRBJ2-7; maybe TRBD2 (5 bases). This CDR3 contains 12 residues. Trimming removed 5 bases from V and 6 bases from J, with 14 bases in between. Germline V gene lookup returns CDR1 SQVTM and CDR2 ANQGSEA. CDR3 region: CSVLGGFGEQYF. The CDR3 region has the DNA TGCAGCGTTCTCGGAGGCTTCGGCGAGCAGTACTTC.

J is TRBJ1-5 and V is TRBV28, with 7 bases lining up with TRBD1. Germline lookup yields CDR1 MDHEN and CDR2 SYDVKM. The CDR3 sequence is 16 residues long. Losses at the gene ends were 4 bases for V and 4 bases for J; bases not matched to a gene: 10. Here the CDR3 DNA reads TGTGCCAGCAGTTCACGAAGGGGGCTGAGGAATCAGCCCCAGCATTTT. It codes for CASSSRRGLRNQPQHF.

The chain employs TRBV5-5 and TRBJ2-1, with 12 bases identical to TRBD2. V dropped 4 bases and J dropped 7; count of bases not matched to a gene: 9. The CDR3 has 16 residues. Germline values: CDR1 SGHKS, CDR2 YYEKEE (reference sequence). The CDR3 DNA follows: TGTGCCAGCAGCCAAGAGGAGACTAGCGGGAGTAATGAGCAGTTCTTC. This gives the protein CASSQEETSGSNEQFF.